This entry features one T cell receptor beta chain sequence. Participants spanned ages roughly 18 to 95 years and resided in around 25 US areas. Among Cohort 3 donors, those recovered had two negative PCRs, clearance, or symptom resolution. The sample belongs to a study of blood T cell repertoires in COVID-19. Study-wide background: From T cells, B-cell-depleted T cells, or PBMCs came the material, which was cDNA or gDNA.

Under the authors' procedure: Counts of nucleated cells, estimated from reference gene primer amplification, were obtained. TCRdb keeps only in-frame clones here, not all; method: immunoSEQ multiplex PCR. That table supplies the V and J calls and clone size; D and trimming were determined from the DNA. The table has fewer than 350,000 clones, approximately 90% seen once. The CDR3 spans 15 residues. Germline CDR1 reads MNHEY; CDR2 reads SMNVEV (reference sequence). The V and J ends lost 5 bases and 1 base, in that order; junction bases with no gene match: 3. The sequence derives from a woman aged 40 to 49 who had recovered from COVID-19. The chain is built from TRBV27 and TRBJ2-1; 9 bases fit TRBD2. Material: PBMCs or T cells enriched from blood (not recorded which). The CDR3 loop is CASSASGRSYNEQFF. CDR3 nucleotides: TGTGCCAGCAGTGCCAGCGGGAGGTCCTACAATGAGCAGTTCTTC.